This is a list of T cell receptor beta chains from one sample in a study of T cells in Graves' hyperthyroidism and ophthalmopathy. TCRdb reprocessed the multiplex PCR reads via MiXCR and lists one record per CDR3 protein. The profile shows 540,000 or so distinct CDR3 sequences, about 43% of them singletons. The sample taken for sequencing was peripheral blood or thyroid tissue (not recorded which). These receptors originate from an adult woman with Graves' disease, either hyperthyroidism or ophthalmopathy (not recorded which). Both conserved end residues are part of each CDR3. The D gene is left open where the match is weak. The size of a clone is reported for some rows only, either as once, few or many, or as a class for expanded clones.

D	V	size	J	CDR3	DNA
NA	TRBV20-1	few	TRBJ1-6	CSARRGSSYNSPLHF	TGCAGTGCTAGACGGGGGAGCTCCTATAATTCACCCCTCCACTTT
NA	TRBV2	NA	TRBJ2-3	CASSERGFTDTQYF	TGTGCCAGCAGTGAACGTGGCTTCACAGATACGCAGTATTTT
NA	TRBV15	many	TRBJ1-5	CATSRDGRATNQPQHF	TGTGCCACCAGCAGAGATGGGAGGGCGACAAATCAGCCCCAGCATTTT
NA	TRBV25-1	many	TRBJ1-3	CASSRHFGNTIYF	TGTGCCAGCAGTAGGCATTTTGGAAACACCATATATTTT
TRBD2	TRBV11-1	few	TRBJ2-7	CASSTSGTSSYEQYF	TGTGCCAGCAGCACTAGCGGGACAAGCTCCTACGAGCAGTACTTC
TRBD1	TRBV11-2	many	TRBJ1-3	CASSFGTGEINTIYF	TGTGCCAGCAGCTTCGGGACAGGGGAGATTAACACCATATATTTT
NA	TRBV20-1	many	TRBJ1-1	CSARDDPENTEAFF	TGCAGTGCTAGAGATGACCCGGAGAACACTGAAGCTTTCTTT
NA	TRBV7-9	NA	TRBJ1-1	CASSLAGATGGVTEAFF	TGTGCCAGCAGCTTAGCGGGAGCCACCGGGGGGGTCACTGAAGCTTTCTTT
NA	TRBV19	NA	TRBJ1-1	CASSRGQKNTEAFF	TGTGCCAGTAGTAGGGGGCAGAAGAACACTGAAGCTTTCTTT
NA	TRBV2	few	TRBJ2-5	CASILRDQETQYF	TGTGCCAGCATTTTAAGGGACCAAGAGACCCAGTACTTC
NA	TRBV20-1	once	TRBJ2-7	CSARVLDRSYEQYF	TGCAGTGCTAGAGTGCTGGACCGCTCCTACGAGCAGTACTTC
TRBD1	TRBV5-1	NA	TRBJ2-7	CASSSGTGWHYEQYF	TGCGCCAGCAGTTCCGGGACAGGGTGGCACTACGAGCAGTACTTC
TRBD2	TRBV7-9	NA	TRBJ2-7	CASSPGRTSASYEQYF	TGTGCCAGCAGCCCAGGTAGGACTAGCGCCTCCTACGAGCAGTACTTC
NA	TRBV7-2	many	TRBJ2-5	CASSLPEQGGATQYF	TGTGCCAGCAGCTTACCCGAGCAGGGTGGGGCTACCCAGTACTTC
NA	TRBV15	NA	TRBJ1-2	CATSRDVSSDYGYTF	TGTGCCACCAGCAGAGATGTCAGTTCAGACTATGGCTACACCTTC
TRBD2	TRBV20-1	many	TRBJ2-5	CSAKRLAEGQTQYF	TGCAGTGCTAAACGACTAGCGGAAGGGCAGACCCAGTACTTC
NA	TRBV7-2	NA	TRBJ1-5	CASSLGPAWAGQETQHF	TGTGCCAGCAGCTTAGGCCCAGCTTGGGCAGGCCAAGAGACCCAGCATTTT
NA	TRBV29-1	NA	TRBJ2-5	CSAGGVGGEETQYF	TGCAGCGCCGGAGGGGTAGGGGGAGAGGAGACCCAGTACTTC
NA	TRBV5-1	many	TRBJ1-4	CASRATATNEKLFF	TGCGCCAGCCGAGCAACCGCAACTAATGAAAAACTGTTTTTT
TRBD2	TRBV10-3	few	TRBJ2-5	CAISEGLAGEETQYF	TGTGCCATCAGTGAGGGACTAGCGGGGGAAGAGACCCAGTACTTC
NA	TRBV18	NA	TRBJ1-2	CASSPLLGGANYGYTF	TGTGCCAGCTCACCACTTTTAGGGGGAGCTAACTATGGCTACACCTTC
NA	TRBV30	many	TRBJ2-5	CAWTGGETQYF	TGTGCCTGGACGGGCGGAGAGACCCAGTACTTC
TRBD1	TRBV29-1	many	TRBJ1-1	CSVAVGQHTEAFF	TGCAGCGTTGCTGTGGGACAGCACACTGAAGCTTTCTTT
NA	TRBV29-1	once	TRBJ2-7	CSVATGNYEQYF	TGCAGCGTAGCCACCGGGAATTACGAGCAGTACTTC
TRBD1	TRBV7-2	many	TRBJ1-5	CASSLAPTGGQPQHF	TGTGCCAGCAGCTTAGCCCCGACAGGGGGCCAGCCCCAGCATTTT
TRBD2	TRBV12-5	few	TRBJ2-5	CASGPPLAGAQETQYF	TGTGCTAGTGGTCCCCCCCTAGCGGGAGCACAAGAGACCCAGTACTTC
NA	TRBV29-1	few	TRBJ2-7	CSVAGTGDEQYF	TGCAGCGTAGCCGGGACGGGAGATGAGCAGTACTTC
TRBD1	TRBV15	NA	TRBJ2-5	CATSTLQGVETQYF	TGTGCCACCAGCACCCTCCAGGGGGTGGAGACCCAGTACTTC
NA	TRBV19	NA	TRBJ1-5	CASSTLQVSDQPQHF	TGTGCCAGTAGTACACTACAGGTCTCCGATCAGCCCCAGCATTTT
NA	TRBV29-1	NA	TRBJ1-3	CSVGVGLAKTIYF	TGCAGCGTTGGGGTAGGGCTGGCGAAGACCATATATTTT
TRBD1	TRBV2	many	TRBJ1-5	CASKDRAGNQPQHF	TGTGCCAGCAAGGACAGGGCAGGCAATCAGCCCCAGCATTTT
NA	TRBV6-6	many	TRBJ2-5	CASSQPLRETQYF	TGTGCCAGCAGTCAACCCCTCAGAGAGACCCAGTACTTC
NA	TRBV7-2	NA	TRBJ2-5	CASSSRTYQETQYF	TGTGCCAGCAGCTCACGGACCTACCAAGAGACCCAGTACTTC
TRBD1	TRBV12-3/TRBV12-4	NA	TRBJ1-6	CASSPPPWTGNLKNSPLHF	TGTGCCAGCAGCCCCCCTCCGTGGACAGGGAACCTTAAGAATTCACCCCTCCACTTT
TRBD1	TRBV10-3	NA	TRBJ1-1	CAIRRDSYTEAFF	TGTGCGATACGCCGGGACAGCTACACTGAAGCTTTCTTT
NA	TRBV2	many	TRBJ2-6	CASTRTRGANVLTF	TGTGCCAGCACCCGGACCAGGGGGGCCAACGTCCTGACTTTC
NA	TRBV6-1	many	TRBJ1-4	CASSEWDEKLFF	TGTGCCAGCAGTGAGTGGGACGAAAAACTGTTTTTT
NA	TRBV18	NA	TRBJ1-1	CASSQPNTEAFF	TGTGCCAGCTCACAGCCGAACACTGAAGCTTTCTTT
TRBD1	TRBV19	NA	TRBJ1-1	CASSIVKGARRTEAFF	TGTGCCAGTAGTATAGTGAAGGGGGCTCGTCGCACTGAAGCTTTCTTT
TRBD1	TRBV25-1	few	TRBJ1-6	CASSHQGDSPLHF	TGTGCCAGCAGTCACCAGGGGGATTCACCCCTCCACTTT
NA	TRBV9	many	TRBJ2-7	CASSVDGGSFEQYF	TGTGCCAGCAGCGTAGATGGGGGATCTTTCGAGCAGTACTTC
TRBD1	TRBV7-9	NA	TRBJ2-6	CASSFAPGTAHSGANVLTF	TGTGCCAGCAGCTTCGCCCCAGGGACAGCTCACTCTGGGGCCAACGTCCTGACTTTC
NA	TRBV29-1	NA	TRBJ2-7	CSVVYRAYEQYF	TGCAGCGTTGTCTACAGGGCCTACGAGCAGTACTTC
TRBD2	TRBV4-2	NA	TRBJ2-5	CASSQEKAGGPPWETQYF	TGTGCCAGCAGCCAAGAAAAAGCGGGAGGCCCGCCTTGGGAGACCCAGTACTTC
NA	TRBV6-1	many	TRBJ1-1	CASSEIQGYTEAFF	TGTGCCAGCAGTGAAATTCAAGGCTACACTGAAGCTTTCTTT
NA	TRBV13	NA	TRBJ1-1	CASSLAGTAFF	TGTGCCAGCAGCTTAGCGGGGACAGCTTTCTTT
NA	TRBV27	many	TRBJ1-6	CASSFAASPLHF	TGTGCCAGCAGTTTTGCAGCTTCACCCCTCCACTTT
NA	TRBV10-3	NA	TRBJ1-5	CAISDGADQPQHF	TGTGCCATCAGTGACGGAGCAGATCAGCCCCAGCATTTT
NA	TRBV10-2	many	TRBJ1-3	CASSDRGTAAGNTIYF	TGCGCCAGCAGTGATAGAGGCACCGCGGCCGGAAACACCATATATTTT
TRBD1	TRBV2	once	TRBJ1-1	CASNLGQANTEAFF	TGTGCCAGCAACTTAGGACAGGCGAACACTGAAGCTTTCTTT
NA	TRBV7-6	few	TRBJ2-5	CASSSTERAETQYF	TGTGCCAGCAGCTCGACAGAGCGGGCAGAGACCCAGTACTTC
NA	TRBV5-1	many	TRBJ2-5	CASSQPGQETQYF	TGCGCCAGCAGCCAACCCGGACAAGAGACCCAGTACTTC
NA	TRBV6-4	many	TRBJ1-2	CASSDGTGHGYTF	TGTGCCAGCAGCGATGGAACAGGGCATGGCTACACCTTC
NA	TRBV19	NA	TRBJ1-2	CASSSYRSYGYTF	TGTGCCAGTAGTAGCTACAGAAGTTATGGCTACACCTTC
NA	TRBV5-6	many	TRBJ1-2	CASSLGYGYTF	TGTGCCAGCAGCTTGGGCTATGGCTACACCTTC